This T cell receptor beta chain comes out of a study of blood T cell repertoires in COVID-19. This clone was detected once. Produced via immunoSEQ multiplex PCR; TCRdb's table is partial and in-frame only. The sample lists under 200,000 clones; more than 60% were seen once. The CDR3 covers 14 residues. Germline-derived CDR1 and CDR2 are SGHRS and YFSETQ. V lost 0 bases and J 2 bases, leaving 9 bases between the germline ends. This TCR was sampled from a man in his fifties or sixties with acute or convalescent COVID-19. The chain joins TRBV5-1 to TRBJ2-7; no clear D gene. The source material was peripheral blood. In DNA, the CDR3 is TGCGCCAGCAGCTTGGAAGCTTTCCCCTACGAGCAGTACTTC. It yields the protein CASSLEAFPYEQYF. Supplemented by reference TRBV5-1 and TRBJ2-7, the full variable domain reads KAGVTQTPRYLIKTRGQQVTLSCSPISGHRSVSWYQQTPGQGLQFLFEYFSETQRNKGNFPGRFSGRQFSNSRSEMNVSTLELGDSALYLCASSLEAFPYEQYFGPGTRLTVT.